The sequence of this T cell receptor beta chain was determined in a study of OX40 agonist ivuxolimab in advanced cancers. Study results and caveats: Clonal expansion in partial responders at 0.1-3.0 mg/kg ranked among the lowest.

The V gene's germline CDR1 is MNHNY and CDR2 SVGAGI (reference sequence). The CDR3 runs to 15 residues. V shed 0 bases and J shed 3 bases, with 9 bases lying between them. TCRdb's table, derived via immunoSEQ multiplex PCR, lists solely in-frame clones and lacks some. The data contain 30,000 to 40,000 clones, 65% to 80% of them seen just once; the ten biggest clones take up under 15%. As concerns this clone: Its antigen is unidentified.

The material sequenced was CD4+ or CD8+ T cells sorted from blood, taken in a trial of the OX40 agonist ivuxolimab. This rearrangement joins TRBV6-6 to TRBJ2-1; no clear D. The clonotype originates from an adult with an advanced solid tumor such as melanoma, head and neck, liver or kidney cancer. CDR3 DNA sequence: TGTGCCAGCAGTTACTCGATAGAGAACTACAATGAGCAGTTCTTC. This sequence encodes CASSYSIENYNEQFF.